This T cell receptor (beta chain) is from a study of blood T cell repertoires in COVID-19. Study background: PBMCs, B-cell-depleted T cells, or T cells provided the cDNA or gDNA that made up the material.

Study processing details: Estimation of nucleated cell counts relied on the amplification of reference gene primers. Measured with immunoSEQ multiplex PCR; TCRdb has only the in-frame clones, and not every one. V and J calls and clone size are those listed in that table; D and trimming were worked out from the DNA. Among some 44,000 clones listed, almost 85% were seen once. This TCR was recovered from a woman aged 55 to 70 with acute or convalescent COVID-19. The specimen sequenced was peripheral blood.

This CDR3 reads CASSSMRGESYNEQFF. Here the CDR3 DNA reads TGTGCCAGCAGTTCCATGCGGGGGGAATCCTACAATGAGCAGTTCTTC. The chain recombines TRBV27 with TRBJ2-1, with 8 bases matching TRBD2. With 4 bases clipped from V and 1 base from J, the junction kept 6 bases outside the gene matches. The germline V gene encodes CDR1 MNHEY and CDR2 SMNVEV (reference sequence). The CDR3 loop spans 16 amino acids.